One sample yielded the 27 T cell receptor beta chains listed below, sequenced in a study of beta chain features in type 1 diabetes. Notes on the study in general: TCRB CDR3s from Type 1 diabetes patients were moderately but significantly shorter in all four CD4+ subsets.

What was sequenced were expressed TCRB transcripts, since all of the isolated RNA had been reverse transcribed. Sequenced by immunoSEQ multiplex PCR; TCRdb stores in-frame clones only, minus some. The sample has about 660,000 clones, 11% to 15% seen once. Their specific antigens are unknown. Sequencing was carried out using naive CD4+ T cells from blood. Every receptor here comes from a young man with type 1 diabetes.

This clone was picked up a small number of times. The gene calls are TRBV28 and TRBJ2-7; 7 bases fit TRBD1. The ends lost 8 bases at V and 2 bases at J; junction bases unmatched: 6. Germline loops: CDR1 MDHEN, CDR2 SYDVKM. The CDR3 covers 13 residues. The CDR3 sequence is CASRTTGTYEQYF. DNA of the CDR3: TGTGCCAGCCGAACGACAGGGACCTACGAGCAGTACTTC.

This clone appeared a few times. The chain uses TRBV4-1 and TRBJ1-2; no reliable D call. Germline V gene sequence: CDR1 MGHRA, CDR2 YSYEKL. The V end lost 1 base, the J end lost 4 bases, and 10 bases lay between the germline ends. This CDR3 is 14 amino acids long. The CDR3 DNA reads TGCGCCAGCAGCCAAGGTGGAGGGTTCTATGGCTACACCTTC. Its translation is CASSQGGGFYGYTF.

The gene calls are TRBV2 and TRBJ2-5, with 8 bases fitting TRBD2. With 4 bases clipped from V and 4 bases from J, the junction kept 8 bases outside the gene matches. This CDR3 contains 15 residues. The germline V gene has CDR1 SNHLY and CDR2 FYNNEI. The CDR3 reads CASSVMWLAGETQYF. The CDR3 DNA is TGTGCCAGCAGTGTGATGTGGCTAGCGGGAGAGACCCAGTACTTC.

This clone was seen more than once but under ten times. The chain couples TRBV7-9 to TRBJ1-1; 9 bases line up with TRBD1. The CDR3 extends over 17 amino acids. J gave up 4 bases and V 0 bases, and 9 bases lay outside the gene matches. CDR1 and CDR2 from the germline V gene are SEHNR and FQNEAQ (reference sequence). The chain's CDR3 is CASSLARLAGQGTEAFF. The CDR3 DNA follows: TGTGCCAGCAGCTTAGCGCGTTTGGCGGGACAGGGCACTGAAGCTTTCTTT.

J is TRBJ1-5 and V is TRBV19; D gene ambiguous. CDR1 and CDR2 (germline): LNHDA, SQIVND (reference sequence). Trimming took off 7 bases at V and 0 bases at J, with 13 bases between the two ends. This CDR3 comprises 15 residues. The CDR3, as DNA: TGTGCCAGTATAAGGAGCCTGAATAGCAATCAGCCCCAGCATTTT. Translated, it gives CASIRSLNSNQPQHF.

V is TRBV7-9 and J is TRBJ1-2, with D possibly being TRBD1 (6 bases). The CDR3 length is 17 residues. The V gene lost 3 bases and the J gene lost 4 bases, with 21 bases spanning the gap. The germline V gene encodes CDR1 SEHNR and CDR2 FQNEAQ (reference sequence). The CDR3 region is CASSFPKTGTHPYGYTF. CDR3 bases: TGTGCCAGCAGCTTCCCCAAAACCGGGACACATCCCTATGGCTACACCTTC.

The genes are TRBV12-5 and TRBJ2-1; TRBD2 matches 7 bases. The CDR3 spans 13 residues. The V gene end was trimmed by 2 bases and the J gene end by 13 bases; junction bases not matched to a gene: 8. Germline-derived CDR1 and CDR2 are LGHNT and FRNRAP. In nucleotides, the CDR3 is TGTGCTAGTGGTTTGTTGGGTAGCGGGTATCAGTTCTTC. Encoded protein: CASGLLGSGYQFF.

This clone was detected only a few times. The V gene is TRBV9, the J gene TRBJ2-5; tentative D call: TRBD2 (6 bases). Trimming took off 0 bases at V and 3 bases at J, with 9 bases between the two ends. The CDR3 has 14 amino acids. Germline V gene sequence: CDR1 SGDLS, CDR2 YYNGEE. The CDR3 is CASSVGGGKETQYF. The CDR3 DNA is TGTGCCAGCAGCGTAGGTGGAGGGAAAGAGACCCAGTACTTC.

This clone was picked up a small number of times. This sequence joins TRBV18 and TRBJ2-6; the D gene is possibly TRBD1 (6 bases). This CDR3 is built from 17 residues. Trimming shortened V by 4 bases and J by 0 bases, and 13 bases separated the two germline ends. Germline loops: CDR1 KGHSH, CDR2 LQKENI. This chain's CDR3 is CASSRQDLSSGANVLTF. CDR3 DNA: TGTGCCAGCTCACGACAGGACCTAAGCTCTGGGGCCAACGTCCTGACTTTC.

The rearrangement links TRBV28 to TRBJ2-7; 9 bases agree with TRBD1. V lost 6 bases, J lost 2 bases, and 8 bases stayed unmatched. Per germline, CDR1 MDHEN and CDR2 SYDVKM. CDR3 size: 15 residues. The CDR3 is CASSLQGAVPYEQYF. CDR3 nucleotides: TGTGCCAGCAGCCTACAGGGGGCGGTACCCTACGAGCAGTACTTC.

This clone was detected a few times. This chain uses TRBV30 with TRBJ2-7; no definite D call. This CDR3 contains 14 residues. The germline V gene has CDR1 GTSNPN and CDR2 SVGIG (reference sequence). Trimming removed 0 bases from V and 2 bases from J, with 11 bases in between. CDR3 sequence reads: CAWSVRTGTYEQYF. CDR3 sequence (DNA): TGTGCCTGGAGTGTACGAACGGGTACCTACGAGCAGTACTTC.

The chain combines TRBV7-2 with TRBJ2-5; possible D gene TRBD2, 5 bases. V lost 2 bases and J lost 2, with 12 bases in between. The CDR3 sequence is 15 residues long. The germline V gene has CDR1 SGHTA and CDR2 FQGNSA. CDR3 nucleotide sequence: TGTGCCAGCAGCTTATATAGCGCCGTACAAGAGACCCAGTACTTC. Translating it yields CASSLYSAVQETQYF.

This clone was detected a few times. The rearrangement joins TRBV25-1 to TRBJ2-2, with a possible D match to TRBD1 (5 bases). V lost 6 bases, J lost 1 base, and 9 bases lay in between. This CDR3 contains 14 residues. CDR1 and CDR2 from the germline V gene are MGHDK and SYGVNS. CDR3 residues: CASRFTGNTGELFF. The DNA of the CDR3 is TGTGCCAGCAGATTTACAGGGAACACCGGGGAGCTGTTTTTT.

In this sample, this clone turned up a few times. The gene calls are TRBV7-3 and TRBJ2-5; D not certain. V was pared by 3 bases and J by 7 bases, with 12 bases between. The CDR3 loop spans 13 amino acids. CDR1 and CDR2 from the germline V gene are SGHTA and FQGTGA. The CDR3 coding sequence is TGTGCCAGCAGCTTTAAGGGTTCGGCGACCCAGTACTTC. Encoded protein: CASSFKGSATQYF.

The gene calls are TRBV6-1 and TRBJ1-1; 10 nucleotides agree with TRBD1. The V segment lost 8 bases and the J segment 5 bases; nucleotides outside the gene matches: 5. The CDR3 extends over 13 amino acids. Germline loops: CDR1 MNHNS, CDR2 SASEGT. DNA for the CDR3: TGTGCCAGCCGACAGGGGGCGCGTACTGAAGCTTTCTTT. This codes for CASRQGARTEAFF.

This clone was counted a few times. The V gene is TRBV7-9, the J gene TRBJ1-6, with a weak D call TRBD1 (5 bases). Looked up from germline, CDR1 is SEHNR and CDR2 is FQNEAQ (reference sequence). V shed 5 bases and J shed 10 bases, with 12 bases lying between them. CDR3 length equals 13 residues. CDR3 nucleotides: TGTGCCAGCAGCCCCGACAGAGGGTCACCCCTCCACTTT. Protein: CASSPDRGSPLHF.

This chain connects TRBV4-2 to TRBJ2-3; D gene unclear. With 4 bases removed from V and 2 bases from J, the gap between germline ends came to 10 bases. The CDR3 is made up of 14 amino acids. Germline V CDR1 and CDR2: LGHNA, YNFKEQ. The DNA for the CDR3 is TGTGCCAGCAGCCCACCGACTTACACAGATACGCAGTATTTT. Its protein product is CASSPPTYTDTQYF.

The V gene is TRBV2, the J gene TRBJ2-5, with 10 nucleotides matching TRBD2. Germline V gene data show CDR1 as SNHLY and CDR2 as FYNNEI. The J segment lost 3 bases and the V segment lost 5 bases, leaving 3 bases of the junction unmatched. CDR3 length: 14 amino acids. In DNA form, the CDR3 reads TGTGCCAGCAGTCCGGGGACTAGCGAAGAGACCCAGTACTTC. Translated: CASSPGTSEETQYF.

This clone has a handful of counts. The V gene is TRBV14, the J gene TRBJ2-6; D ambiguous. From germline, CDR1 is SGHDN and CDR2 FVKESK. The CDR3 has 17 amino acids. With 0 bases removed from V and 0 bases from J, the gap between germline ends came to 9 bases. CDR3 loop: CASSQEGFYSGANVLTF. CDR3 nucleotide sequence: TGTGCCAGCAGCCAAGAAGGCTTCTACTCTGGGGCCAACGTCCTGACTTTC.

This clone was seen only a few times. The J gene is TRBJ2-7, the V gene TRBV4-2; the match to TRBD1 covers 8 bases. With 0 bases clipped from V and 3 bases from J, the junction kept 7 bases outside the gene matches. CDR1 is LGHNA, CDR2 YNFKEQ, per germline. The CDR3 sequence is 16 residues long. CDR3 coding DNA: TGTGCCAGCAGCCAAGAGTCTAGCAGGGGGCTCTACGAGCAGTACTTC. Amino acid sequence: CASSQESSRGLYEQYF.

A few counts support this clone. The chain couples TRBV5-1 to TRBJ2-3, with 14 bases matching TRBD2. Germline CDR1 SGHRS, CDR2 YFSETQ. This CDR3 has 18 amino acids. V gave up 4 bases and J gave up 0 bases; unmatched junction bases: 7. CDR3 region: CASSEGLAGVPSTDTQYF. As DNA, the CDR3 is TGCGCCAGCAGCGAGGGACTAGCGGGGGTTCCTAGCACAGATACGCAGTATTTT.

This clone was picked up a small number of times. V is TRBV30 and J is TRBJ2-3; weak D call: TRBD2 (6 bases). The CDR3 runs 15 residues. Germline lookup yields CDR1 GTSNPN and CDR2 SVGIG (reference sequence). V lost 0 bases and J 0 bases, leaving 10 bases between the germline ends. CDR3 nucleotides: TGTGCCTGGAGTGTACGGGGGATAAGCACAGATACGCAGTATTTT. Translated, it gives CAWSVRGISTDTQYF.

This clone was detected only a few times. The CDR3 protein is CASSDGGRGLGETQYF. The CDR3 DNA reads TGTGCCAGCAGTGATGGGGGCAGGGGTTTAGGAGAGACCCAGTACTTC. The genes are TRBV2 and TRBJ2-5, with a tentative D call TRBD1 (6 bases). V was cut by 3 bases and J by 4 bases, with 18 bases left in between. Germline CDR1 is SNHLY and CDR2 is FYNNEI. This CDR3 contains 16 residues.

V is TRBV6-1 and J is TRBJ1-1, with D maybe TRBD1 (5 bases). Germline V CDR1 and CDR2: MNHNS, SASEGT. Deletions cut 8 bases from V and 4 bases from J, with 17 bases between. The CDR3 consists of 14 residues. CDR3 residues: CASFIQGLVTEAFF. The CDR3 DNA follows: TGTGCCAGCTTTATCCAGGGATTGGTCACTGAAGCTTTCTTT.

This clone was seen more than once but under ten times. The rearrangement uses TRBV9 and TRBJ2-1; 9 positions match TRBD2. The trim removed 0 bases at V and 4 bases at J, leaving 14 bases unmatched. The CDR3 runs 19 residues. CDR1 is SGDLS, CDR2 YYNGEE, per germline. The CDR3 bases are TGTGCCAGCAGCGTAGAGCCGGTTTCGCGGGGGGGCCTGTACAATGAGCAGTTCTTC. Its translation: CASSVEPVSRGGLYNEQFF.

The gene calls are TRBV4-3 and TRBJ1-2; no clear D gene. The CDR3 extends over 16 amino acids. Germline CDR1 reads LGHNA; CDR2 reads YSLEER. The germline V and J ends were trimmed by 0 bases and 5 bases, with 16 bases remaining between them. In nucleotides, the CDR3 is TGCGCCAGCAGCCAAGATCGTGGAGGGTTTGGGTATGGCTACACCTTC. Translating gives CASSQDRGGFGYGYTF.

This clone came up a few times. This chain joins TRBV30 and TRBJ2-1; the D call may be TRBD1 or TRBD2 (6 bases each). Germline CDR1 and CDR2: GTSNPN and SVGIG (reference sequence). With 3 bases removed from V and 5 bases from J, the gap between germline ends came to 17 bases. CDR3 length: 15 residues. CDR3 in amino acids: CAWRKGVAADNEQFF. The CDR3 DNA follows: TGTGCCTGGAGGAAGGGGGTAGCGGCCGACAATGAGCAGTTCTTC.